These 15 T cell receptor beta chains came from one sample sequenced in a study of patients and donors after allogeneic stem cell transplantation. TCRdb passed the RT-PCR reads through MiXCR, listing each CDR3 protein once. The sample lists roughly 880,000 distinct CDR3 sequences, 18% occurring once. Sequencing used blood, either unsorted or a sorted T cell fraction (not recorded which). These receptors all stem from a human donor who was either an allogeneic HSCT recipient or a stem cell or donor lymphocyte infusion donor (not recorded which). It is not recorded whose cells these are; they may come from a transplant donor.

This clonotype was counted between two and nine times. The chain is built from TRBV20-1 and TRBJ2-5; TRBD2 matches at 16 bases. The ends lost 3 bases at V and 2 bases at J; junction bases unmatched: 3. The CDR3 sequence is 16 residues long. Germline values: CDR1 DFQATT, CDR2 SNEGSKA (reference sequence). In DNA form, the CDR3 reads TGCAGTGCTAGGGGACTAGCGGGGGGGCCTCAAGAGACCCAGTACTTC. Protein product: CSARGLAGGPQETQYF.

This clonotype appeared once. This sequence joins TRBV20-1 and TRBJ2-7; D not certain. From germline, CDR1 is DFQATT and CDR2 SNEGSKA (reference sequence). With 0 bases removed from V and 3 bases from J, the gap between germline ends came to 9 bases. This CDR3 spans 13 amino acids. CDR3 residues: CSARDLIVYEQYF. The CDR3 DNA sequence: TGCAGTGCTAGAGATCTAATAGTCTACGAGCAGTACTTC.

The chain employs TRBV5-1 and TRBJ2-1; 9 bases fit TRBD2. This CDR3 spans 15 amino acids. Unmatched junction bases numbered 8, after V lost 3 bases and J lost 7 bases. Germline V lookup: CDR1 SGHRS, CDR2 YFSETQ. CDR3: CASSYPSGVGNEQFF. The CDR3, as DNA: TGCGCCAGCAGCTACCCTAGCGGGGTGGGTAATGAGCAGTTCTTC. Full variable domain (missing parts from reference TRBV5-1 and TRBJ2-1): KAGVTQTPRYLIKTRGQQVTLSCSPISGHRSVSWYQQTPGQGLQFLFEYFSETQRNKGNFPGRFSGRQFSNSRSEMNVSTLELGDSALYLCASSYPSGVGNEQFFGPGTRLTVL.

In this sample, this clonotype turned up a few times. J is TRBJ2-1 and V is TRBV5-1, with TRBD2 identical over 7 bases. Per the germline V gene, CDR1 is SGHRS and CDR2 is YFSETQ. V lost 0 bases, J lost 6 bases, and 12 bases stayed unmatched. The CDR3 consists of 17 residues. CDR3 DNA: TGCGCCAGCAGCTTGGGCGTGTGGGCGGGAGTAGGCAATGAGCAGTTCTTC. It specifies CASSLGVWAGVGNEQFF.

V is TRBV2 and J is TRBJ2-7, with 7 bases that match TRBD1. V was clipped by 7 bases and J by 3 bases; unmatched bases: 3. Germline V gene lookup returns CDR1 SNHLY and CDR2 FYNNEI. The CDR3 totals 12 residues. The CDR3 reads CASMGQFYEQYF. CDR3 bases: TGTGCCAGCATGGGACAGTTCTACGAGCAGTACTTC.

The genes are TRBV6-1 and TRBJ1-6; no definite D call. Germline CDR1 and CDR2: MNHNS and SASEGT. The V end lost 0 bases, the J end lost 8 bases, and 5 bases lay between the germline ends. The CDR3 is made up of 13 amino acids. The DNA for the CDR3 is TGTGCCAGCAGTGAAGCTAAGGATTCACCCCTCCACTTT. This gives the protein CASSEAKDSPLHF.

The rearrangement uses TRBV12-3 or TRBV12-4 and TRBJ2-3, with unresolved D. The CDR3 covers 17 residues. The ends were cut back, 6 bases at V and 2 bases at J, with 21 bases in the middle. The CDR3 reads CASSPIPGFYPTDTQYF. CDR3 bases: TGTGCCAGCAGCCCTATCCCGGGTTTTTACCCCACAGATACGCAGTATTTT.

The rearrangement uses TRBV19 and TRBJ1-1; a weak D match, TRBD1 (5 bases). CDR1 is LNHDA, CDR2 SQIVND, per germline (reference sequence). This CDR3 is 14 amino acids long. V was shortened by 3 bases and J by 5 bases, with 13 bases between the two germline ends. CDR3 loop: CASSMLGPWTEAFF. Written as DNA, the CDR3 is TGTGCCAGTAGTATGCTGGGACCGTGGACTGAAGCTTTCTTT.

The chain couples TRBV19 to TRBJ2-5; no reliable D call. Germline CDR1 is LNHDA and CDR2 is SQIVND (reference sequence). This CDR3 is 15 amino acids long. V dropped 3 bases and J dropped 5 bases, with 16 bases sitting between them. The CDR3 is CASSISELRRETQYF. The CDR3 DNA follows: TGTGCCAGTAGTATTAGTGAACTTCGACGGGAGACCCAGTACTTC.

This chain links TRBV7-3 with TRBJ2-2; 10 bases map to TRBD2. The CDR3 consists of 16 residues. The V gene end was trimmed by 4 bases and the J gene end by 6 bases; junction bases not matched to a gene: 8. CDR1 and CDR2 from the germline V gene are SGHTA and FQGTGA. The CDR3 region has the DNA TGTGCCAGCAGCTCCCGTTCTAGCGGGAGTTCCGGGGAGCTGTTTTTT. Amino acids: CASSSRSSGSSGELFF.

This clonotype was detected a few times. V gene TRBV7-9 combines with J gene TRBJ2-4; unclear D gene. In germline, CDR1 is SEHNR, CDR2 FQNEAQ (reference sequence). The CDR3 has 12 amino acids. Between the trimmed V and J ends, which lost 5 bases and 8 bases, there was a span of 10 bases. The CDR3 loop is CASSPSMDIQYF. The CDR3 DNA reads as TGTGCCAGCAGCCCCTCGATGGACATTCAGTACTTC. The whole variable domain, filled in from reference TRBV7-9 and TRBJ2-4, reads DTGVSQNPRHKITKRGQNVTFRCDPISEHNRLYWYRQTLGQGPEFLTYFQNEAQLEKSRLLSDRFSAERPKGSFSTLEIQRTEQGDSAMYLCASSPSMDIQYFGAGTRLSVL.

Only a few counts were recorded for this clonotype. The rearrangement joins TRBV27 to TRBJ2-1, with no clear D. The germline V gene has CDR1 MNHEY and CDR2 SMNVEV (reference sequence). Trimming left V 5 bases short and J 0 bases short, with 11 bases between. The CDR3 covers 15 residues. DNA for the CDR3: TGTGCCAGCAGTCCTACGACGGTCTCCTACAATGAGCAGTTCTTC. Its protein is CASSPTTVSYNEQFF.

As DNA, the CDR3 is TGTGCCATCAGTGAGAGGGTGATAGATGGCTACACCTTC. Residues: CAISERVIDGYTF. The chain is built from TRBV10-3 and TRBJ1-2; D gene ambiguous. Germline V gives CDR1 ENHRY, CDR2 SYGVKD. The germline V and J ends were trimmed by 2 bases and 6 bases, with 10 bases remaining between them. CDR3 length: 13 amino acids.

The chain has TRBV24-1 and TRBJ2-7; 7 bases map to TRBD2. From germline, CDR1 is KGHDR and CDR2 SFDVKD. J gave up 8 bases and V 2 bases, and 11 bases lay outside the gene matches. This CDR3 region has 15 residues. CDR3 sequence (DNA): TGTGCCACCAGTGATTGTGGACTAGTCTGCCTCAAGCAGTACTTC. Translation gives CATSDCGLVCLKQYF.

A few counts support this clonotype. This sequence joins TRBV12-3 or TRBV12-4 and TRBJ1-6; D is uncertain. V was trimmed by 3 bases and J by 7 bases, leaving 16 bases between them. This CDR3 contains 16 residues. DNA for the CDR3: TGTGCCAGCAGTTTGTTTTGGGTCTCGGAAAATTCACCCCTCCACTTT. It specifies CASSLFWVSENSPLHF.